Listed below are T cell receptor beta chains from one sample, sequenced in a study of T cell repertoires in cytomegalovirus infection. For these receptors, no antigen is known. TCRdb reprocessed the reads via MiXCR and lists one record per CDR3 protein. The sample lists just under 500,000 distinct CDR3 sequences; around a third were seen once. The sequences come from cultured PBMCs, collected from culture after CMV antigen stimulation. The receptors were gathered from a human donor in good health (CMV status not recorded). Some clones in this sample may be carry-over from other donors' samples. Each CDR3 is given with its conserved first and last residue. The D gene is left open where the match is weak. Clone size, where shown, is once, few, many, or a class for clones that have expanded.

v_call	d_call	j_call	clone_size	cdr3_aa	cdr3_nt
TRBV11-2	TRBD2	TRBJ2-2	few	CASSSAIKAGGPGTGELFF	TGTGCCAGCAGCTCAGCGATCAAAGCGGGAGGGCCGGGGACCGGGGAGCTGTTTTTT
TRBV15	TRBD1	TRBJ2-7	few	CATSLGGQGAYEQYF	TGTGCCACCAGCCTAGGGGGACAGGGGGCCTACGAGCAGTACTTC
TRBV20-1	.	TRBJ2-1	.	CSARLNNEQFF	TGCAGTGCTCGGCTTAACAATGAGCAGTTCTTC
TRBV14	.	TRBJ1-3	.	CASSQDSHRGNTIYF	TGTGCCAGCAGCCAAGATTCGCACCGAGGAAACACCATATATTTT
TRBV4-3	.	TRBJ2-5	few	CASSPRVRETQYF	TGCGCCAGCAGCCCCAGGGTGCGCGAGACCCAGTACTTC
TRBV6-2/TRBV6-3	.	TRBJ1-2	.	CASSRTPVGGYTF	TGTGCCAGCAGTCGGACCCCGGTGGGCGGCTACACCTTC
TRBV12-5	.	TRBJ2-1	.	CASGYQLTDYNEQFF	TGTGCTAGTGGTTACCAACTGACAGATTACAATGAGCAGTTCTTC
TRBV29-1	.	TRBJ1-4	.	CSVESEKLFF	TGCAGCGTAGAGAGCGAAAAACTGTTTTTT
TRBV5-1	TRBD1	TRBJ1-6	few	CASRWRDSLDSYNSPLHF	TGCGCCAGCAGGTGGAGGGACAGCCTAGACTCCTATAATTCACCCCTCCACTTT
TRBV27	TRBD2	TRBJ2-7	.	CASSSPSSGSPYEQYF	TGTGCCAGCAGTTCCCCATCTAGCGGGAGTCCCTACGAGCAGTACTTC
TRBV6-6	TRBD1	TRBJ2-4	.	CASSYGQGLAKNIQYF	TGTGCCAGCAGTTACGGACAGGGACTAGCCAAAAACATTCAGTACTTC
TRBV27	TRBD2	TRBJ2-1	few	CASRLMAPGRGSGNNEQFF	TGTGCCAGCAGACTTATGGCCCCCGGGAGGGGCTCGGGTAACAATGAGCAGTTCTTC
TRBV20-1	TRBD2	TRBJ2-5	few	CSARSTAAGETQYF	TGCAGTGCTAGATCCACCGCAGCGGGGGAGACCCAGTACTTC
TRBV6-5	.	TRBJ2-7	few	CASSLWDPTYEQYF	TGTGCCAGCAGTTTGTGGGACCCAACCTACGAGCAGTACTTC
TRBV28	TRBD2	TRBJ2-7	.	CASSQHLAGRGEQYF	TGTGCCAGCAGTCAGCATCTAGCGGGACGAGGCGAGCAGTACTTC
TRBV12-3/TRBV12-4	.	TRBJ1-2	few	CASGSGDGYTF	TGTGCCAGCGGTTCAGGGGATGGCTACACCTTC
TRBV6-1	TRBD1	TRBJ2-2	few	CASSGQAGELFF	TGTGCCAGCAGCGGACAGGCCGGGGAGCTGTTTTTT
TRBV29-1	.	TRBJ1-1	.	CSVALAPGGTEAFF	TGCAGCGTCGCTCTAGCACCGGGGGGAACTGAAGCTTTCTTT